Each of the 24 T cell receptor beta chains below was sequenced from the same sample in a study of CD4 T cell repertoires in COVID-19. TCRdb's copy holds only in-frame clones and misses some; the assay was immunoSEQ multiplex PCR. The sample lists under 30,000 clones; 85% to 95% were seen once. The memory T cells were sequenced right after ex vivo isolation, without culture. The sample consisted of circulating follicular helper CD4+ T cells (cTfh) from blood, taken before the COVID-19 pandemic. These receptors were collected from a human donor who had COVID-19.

This CDR3 reads CASSIGAGQINEKLFF. The DNA of the CDR3 is TGTGCCAGTAGTATAGGGGCAGGACAGATTAATGAAAAACTGTTTTTT. This chain links TRBV19 with TRBJ1-4; D perhaps matches TRBD1 (6 bases). This CDR3 has 16 residues. Trimming took off 1 base at V and 4 bases at J, with 13 bases between the two ends. Germline CDR1 LNHDA, CDR2 SQIVND (reference sequence).

The CDR3 coding sequence is TGTGCCAGTAGTAGGACAGGGCCCGTGGGGGGCTACACCTTC. It is translated as CASSRTGPVGGYTF. The rearrangement joins TRBV19 to TRBJ1-2; 8 bases agree with TRBD1. This CDR3 comprises 14 residues. Trimming cost V 4 bases and J 8 bases; bases outside gene matches: 9. CDR1 and CDR2 (germline): LNHDA, SQIVND (reference sequence).

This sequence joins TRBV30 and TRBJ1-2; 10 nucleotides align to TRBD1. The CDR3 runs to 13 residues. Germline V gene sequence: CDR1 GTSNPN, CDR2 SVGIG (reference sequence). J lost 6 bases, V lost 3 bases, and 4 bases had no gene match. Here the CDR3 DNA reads TGTGCCTGGAGACGGGACAGGGGTAATGGCTACACCTTC. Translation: CAWRRDRGNGYTF. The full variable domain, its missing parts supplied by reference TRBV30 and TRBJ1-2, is SQTIHQWPATLVQPVGSPLSLECTVEGTSNPNLYWYRQAAGRGLQLLFYSVGIGQISSEVPQNLSASRPQDRQFILSSKKLLLSDSGFYLCAWRRDRGNGYTFGSGTRLTVV.

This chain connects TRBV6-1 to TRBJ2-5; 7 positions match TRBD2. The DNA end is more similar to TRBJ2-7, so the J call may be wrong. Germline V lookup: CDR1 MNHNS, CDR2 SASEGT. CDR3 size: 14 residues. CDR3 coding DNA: TGTGCCAGCAGTGTGGGGCTAGCGGTCAACGAGCAGTACTTC. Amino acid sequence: CASSVGLAVNEQYF.

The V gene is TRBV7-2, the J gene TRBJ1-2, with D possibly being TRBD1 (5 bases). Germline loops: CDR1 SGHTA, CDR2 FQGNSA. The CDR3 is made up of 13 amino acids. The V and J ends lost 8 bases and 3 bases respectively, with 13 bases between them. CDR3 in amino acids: CASELGDYYGYTF. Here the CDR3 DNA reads TGTGCCAGCGAGTTAGGGGACTACTATGGCTACACCTTC.

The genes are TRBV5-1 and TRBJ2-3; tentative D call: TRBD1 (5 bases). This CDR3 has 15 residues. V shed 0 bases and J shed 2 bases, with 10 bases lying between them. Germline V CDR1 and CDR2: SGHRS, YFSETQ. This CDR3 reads CASSLAGSHTDTQYF. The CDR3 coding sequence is TGCGCCAGCAGCTTGGCAGGGTCCCACACAGATACGCAGTATTTT.

The CDR3 loop is CASSWRSGSYNEQFF. The CDR3 DNA reads TGCGCCAGCAGCTGGAGGTCGGGGTCCTACAATGAGCAGTTCTTC. This chain joins TRBV5-1 and TRBJ2-1; TRBD2 is a possible D gene (5 bases). This CDR3 is 15 amino acids long. V was pared by 3 bases and J by 1 base, with 11 bases between. The V gene's germline CDR1 is SGHRS and CDR2 YFSETQ.

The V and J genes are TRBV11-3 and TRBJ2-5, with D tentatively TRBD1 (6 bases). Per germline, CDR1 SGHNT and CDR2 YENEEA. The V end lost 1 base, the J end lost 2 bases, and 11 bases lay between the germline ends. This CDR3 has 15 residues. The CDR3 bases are TGTGCCAGCAGCTTAGGAGGACAGACTCAAGAGACCCAGTACTTC. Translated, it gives CASSLGGQTQETQYF.

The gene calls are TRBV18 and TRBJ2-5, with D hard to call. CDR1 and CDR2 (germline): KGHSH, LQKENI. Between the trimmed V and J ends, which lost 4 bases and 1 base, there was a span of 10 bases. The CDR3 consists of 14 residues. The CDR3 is CASSLVATQETQYF. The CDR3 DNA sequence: TGTGCCAGCTCACTCGTAGCTACCCAAGAGACCCAGTACTTC. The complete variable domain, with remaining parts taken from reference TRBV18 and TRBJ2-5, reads NAGVMQNPRHLVRRRGQEARLRCSPMKGHSHVYWYRQLPEEGLKFMVYLQKENIIDESGMPKERFSAEFPKEGPSILRIQQVVRGDSAAYFCASSLVATQETQYFGPGTRLLVL.

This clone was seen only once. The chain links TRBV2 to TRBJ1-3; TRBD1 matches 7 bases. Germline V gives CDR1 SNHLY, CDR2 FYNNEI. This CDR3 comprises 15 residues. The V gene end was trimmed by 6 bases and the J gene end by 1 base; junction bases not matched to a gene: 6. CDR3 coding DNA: TGTGCCAGCAGACACAGGGGCCATTCTGGAAACACCATATATTTT. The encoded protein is CASRHRGHSGNTIYF. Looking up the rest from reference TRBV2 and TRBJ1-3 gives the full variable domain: EPEVTQTPSHQVTQMGQEVILRCVPISNHLYFYWYRQILGQKVEFLVSFYNNEISEKSEIFDDQFSVERPDGSNFTLKIRSTKLEDSAMYFCASRHRGHSGNTIYFGEGSWLTVV.

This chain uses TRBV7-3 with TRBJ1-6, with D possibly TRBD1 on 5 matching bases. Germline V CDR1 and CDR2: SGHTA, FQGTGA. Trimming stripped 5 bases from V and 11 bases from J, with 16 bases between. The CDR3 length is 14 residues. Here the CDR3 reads CASSRTGGEPPLHF. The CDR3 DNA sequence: TGTGCCAGCAGCCGTACGGGGGGAGAACCACCCCTCCACTTT.

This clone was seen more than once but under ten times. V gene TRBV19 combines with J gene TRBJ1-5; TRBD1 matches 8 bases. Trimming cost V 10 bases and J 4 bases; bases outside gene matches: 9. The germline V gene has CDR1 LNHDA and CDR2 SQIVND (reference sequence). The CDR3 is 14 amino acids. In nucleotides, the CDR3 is TGTGCCACCAACCCCCAGGGGGCTAATCAGCCCCAGCATTTT. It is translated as CATNPQGANQPQHF.

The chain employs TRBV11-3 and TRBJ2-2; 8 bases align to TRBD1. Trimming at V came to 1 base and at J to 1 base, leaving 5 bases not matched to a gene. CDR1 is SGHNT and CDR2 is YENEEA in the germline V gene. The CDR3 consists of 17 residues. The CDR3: CASSLGAGTGNTGELFF. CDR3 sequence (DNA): TGTGCCAGCAGCTTAGGGGCGGGGACAGGGAACACCGGGGAGCTGTTTTTT.

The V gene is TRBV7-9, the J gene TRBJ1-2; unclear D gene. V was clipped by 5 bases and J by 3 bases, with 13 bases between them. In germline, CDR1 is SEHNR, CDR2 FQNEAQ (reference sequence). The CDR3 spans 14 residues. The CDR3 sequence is CASSLPDTDYGYTF. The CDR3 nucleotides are TGTGCCAGCAGCCTTCCTGACACAGACTATGGCTACACCTTC.

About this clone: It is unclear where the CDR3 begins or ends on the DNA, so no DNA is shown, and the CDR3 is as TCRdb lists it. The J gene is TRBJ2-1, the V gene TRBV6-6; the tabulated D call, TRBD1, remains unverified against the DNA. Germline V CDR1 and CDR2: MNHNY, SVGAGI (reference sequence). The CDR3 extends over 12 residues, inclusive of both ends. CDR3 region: CASSWGQGIVIF.

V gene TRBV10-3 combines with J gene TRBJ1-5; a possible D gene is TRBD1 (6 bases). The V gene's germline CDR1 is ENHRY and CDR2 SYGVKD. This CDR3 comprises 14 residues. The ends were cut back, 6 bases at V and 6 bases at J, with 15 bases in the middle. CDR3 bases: TGTGCCATCAGCTTACAGGGAGAAGGTCAGCCCCAGCATTTT. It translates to CAISLQGEGQPQHF.

In nucleotides, the CDR3 is TGTGCCAGCAGTGAGAGGATGTTGAACACTGAAGCTTTCTTT. Its translation is CASSERMLNTEAFF. The chain has TRBV2 and TRBJ1-1, with D uncertain. In germline, CDR1 is SNHLY, CDR2 FYNNEI. V was shortened by 3 bases and J by 0 bases, with 8 bases between the two germline ends. This CDR3 has 14 amino acids.

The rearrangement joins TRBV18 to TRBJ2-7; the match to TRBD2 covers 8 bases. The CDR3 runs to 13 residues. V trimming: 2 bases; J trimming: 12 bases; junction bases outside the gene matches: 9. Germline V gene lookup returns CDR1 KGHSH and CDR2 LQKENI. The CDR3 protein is CASSPGGGTSWYF. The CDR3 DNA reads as TGTGCCAGCTCACCAGGCGGGGGGACTTCGTGGTACTTC.

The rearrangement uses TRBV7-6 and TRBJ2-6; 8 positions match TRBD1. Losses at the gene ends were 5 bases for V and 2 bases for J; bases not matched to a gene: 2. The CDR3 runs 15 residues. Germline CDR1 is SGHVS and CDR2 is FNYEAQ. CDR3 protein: CASSQTGAGANVLTF. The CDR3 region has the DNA TGTGCCAGCAGCCAGACAGGGGCTGGGGCCAACGTCCTGACTTTC.

The chain's CDR3 is CASSPSGGNTGELFF. CDR3 DNA: TGTGCCAGCAGCCCCAGCGGGGGTAACACCGGGGAGCTGTTTTTT. The chain combines TRBV5-4 with TRBJ2-2, with 8 positions matching TRBD2. With 4 bases clipped from V and 2 bases from J, the junction kept 4 bases outside the gene matches. CDR3 length: 15 residues. Germline CDR1 and CDR2: SGHNT and YYREEE (reference sequence).

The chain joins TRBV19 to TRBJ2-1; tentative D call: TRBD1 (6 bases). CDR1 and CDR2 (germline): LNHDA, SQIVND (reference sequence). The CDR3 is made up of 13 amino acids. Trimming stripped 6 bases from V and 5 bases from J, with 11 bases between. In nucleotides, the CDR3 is TGTGCCAGTAGCACGGGACATCACAATGAGCAGTTCTTC. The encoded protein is CASSTGHHNEQFF.

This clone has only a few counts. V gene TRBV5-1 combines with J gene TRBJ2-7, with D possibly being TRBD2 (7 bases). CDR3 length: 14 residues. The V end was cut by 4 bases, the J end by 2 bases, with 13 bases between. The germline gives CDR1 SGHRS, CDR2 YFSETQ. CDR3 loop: CASSGGAGPYEQYF. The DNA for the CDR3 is TGCGCCAGCAGCGGGGGGGCGGGGCCCTACGAGCAGTACTTC.

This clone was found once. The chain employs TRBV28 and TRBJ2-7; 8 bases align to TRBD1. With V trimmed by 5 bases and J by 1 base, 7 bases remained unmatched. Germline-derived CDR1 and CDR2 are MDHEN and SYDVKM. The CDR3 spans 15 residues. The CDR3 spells CASSGYRGESYEQYF. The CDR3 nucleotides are TGTGCCAGCAGTGGGTACAGGGGGGAGTCCTACGAGCAGTACTTC.

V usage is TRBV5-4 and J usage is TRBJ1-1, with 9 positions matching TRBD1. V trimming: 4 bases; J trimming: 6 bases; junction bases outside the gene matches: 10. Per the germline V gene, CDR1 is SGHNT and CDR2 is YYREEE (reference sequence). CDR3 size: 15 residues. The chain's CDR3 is CASSPKTGGRAEAFF. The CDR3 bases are TGTGCCAGCAGCCCGAAAACAGGGGGCCGGGCTGAAGCTTTCTTT.